This T cell receptor beta chain was documented in a study of T-cell reconstitution after alpha-beta-depleted transplantation in children. Library preparation (for TCRbeta) was performed with unique molecular identifiers. TCRdb reprocessed the PCR reads via MiXCR and lists one record per CDR3 protein. The sample has approximately 240,000 distinct CDR3 sequences; roughly 9% are singletons. This clonotype was detected only a few times. The sample in question was PBMCs from the stem cell graft donor, obtained from the stem cell graft. The clonotype comes from a human donor who donated a stem cell graft to a child with acute lymphoblastic leukemia.

CDR3 loop: CASSRGQGVSQETQYF. CDR3 nucleotides: TGCGCCAGCAGCAGAGGACAGGGGGTATCTCAAGAGACCCAGTACTTC. The chain recombines TRBV5-1 with TRBJ2-5, with 10 bases fitting TRBD1. The CDR3 extends over 16 amino acids. Trimming at V came to 4 bases and at J to 2 bases, leaving 8 bases not matched to a gene. Germline V gives CDR1 SGHRS, CDR2 YFSETQ.